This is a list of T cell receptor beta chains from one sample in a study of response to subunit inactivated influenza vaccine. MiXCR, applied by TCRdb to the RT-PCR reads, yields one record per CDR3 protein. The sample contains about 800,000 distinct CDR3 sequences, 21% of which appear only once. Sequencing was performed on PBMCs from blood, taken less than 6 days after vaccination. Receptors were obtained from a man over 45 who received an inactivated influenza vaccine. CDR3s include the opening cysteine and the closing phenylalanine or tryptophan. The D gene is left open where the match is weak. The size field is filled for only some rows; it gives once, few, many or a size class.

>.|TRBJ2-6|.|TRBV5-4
CASSLWWSSGANVLTF
TGTGCCAGCAGCTTGTGGTGGTCCTCTGGGGCCAACGTCCTGACTTTC
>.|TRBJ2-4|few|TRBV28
CASSPSGELAKNIQYF
TGTGCCAGCAGTCCCTCAGGGGAACTAGCCAAAAACATTCAGTACTTC
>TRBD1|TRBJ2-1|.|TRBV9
CASSASQGDEQFF
TGTGCCAGCAGCGCATCTCAGGGGGATGAGCAGTTCTTC
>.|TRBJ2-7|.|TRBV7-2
CASSSLRRGHEQYF
TGTGCCAGCAGCTCTCTACGCAGGGGCCACGAGCAGTACTTC
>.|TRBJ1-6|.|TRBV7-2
CASSLRQSPLHF
TGTGCCAGCAGCTTGCGACAGTCACCCCTCCACTTT
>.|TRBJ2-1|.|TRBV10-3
CAISVLRGSYNEQFF
TGTGCCATCAGCGTCCTAAGGGGCTCCTACAATGAGCAGTTCTTC
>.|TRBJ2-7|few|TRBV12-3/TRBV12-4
CASSSVFEQYF
TGTGCCAGCAGTTCCGTTTTTGAGCAGTACTTC
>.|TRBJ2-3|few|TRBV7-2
CASSLGQGTNTQYF
TGTGCCAGCAGCTTAGGGCAGGGCACCAATACGCAGTATTTT
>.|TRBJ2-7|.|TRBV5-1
CASSAGTLLAYEQYF
TGCGCCAGCAGCGCGGGGACCCTCCTCGCCTACGAGCAGTACTTC
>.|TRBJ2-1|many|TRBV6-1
CASSERGAAGNEQFF
TGTGCCAGCAGTGAAAGGGGGGCCGCGGGAAATGAGCAGTTCTTC
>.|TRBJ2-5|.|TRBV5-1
CASSTARGAGETQYF
TGCGCCAGCAGCACGGCGAGGGGGGCCGGGGAGACCCAGTACTTC
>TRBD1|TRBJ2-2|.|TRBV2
CASRPDRGNPGELFF
TGTGCCAGCAGGCCGGACAGGGGAAATCCCGGGGAGCTGTTTTTT
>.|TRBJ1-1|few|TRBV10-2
CASRGSINEAFF
TGCGCCAGCAGGGGGAGTATCAATGAAGCTTTCTTT
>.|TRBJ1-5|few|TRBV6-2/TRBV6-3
CASGDNQPQHF
TGTGCCTCAGGGGACAATCAGCCCCAGCATTTT
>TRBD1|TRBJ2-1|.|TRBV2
CASSVRQGDWNEQFF
TGTGCCAGCAGTGTCAGACAGGGGGACTGGAATGAGCAGTTCTTC
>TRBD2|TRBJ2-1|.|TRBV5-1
CASSLDGLAGTEQFF
TGCGCCAGCAGCTTGGATGGACTAGCGGGAACAGAGCAGTTCTTC
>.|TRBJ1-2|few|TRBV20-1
CSASTSYGYTF
TGCAGTGCGTCAACTAGTTATGGCTACACCTTC
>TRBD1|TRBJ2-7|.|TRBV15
CATSRDRTGGDEQYF
TGTGCCACCAGCAGAGACAGGACAGGGGGCGACGAGCAGTACTTC
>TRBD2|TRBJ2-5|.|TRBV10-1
CASSDGTSGGRETQYF
TGCGCCAGCAGTGATGGGACTAGCGGGGGAAGAGAGACCCAGTACTTC
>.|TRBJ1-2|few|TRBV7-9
CASRTRGSERGGYTF
TGTGCCAGCAGGACTCGGGGTTCGGAAAGAGGGGGCTACACCTTC
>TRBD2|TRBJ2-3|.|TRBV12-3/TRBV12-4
CASSLFPRGESTDTQYF
TGTGCCAGCAGTTTATTCCCGCGGGGGGAAAGCACAGATACGCAGTATTTT
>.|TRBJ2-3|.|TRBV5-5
CASSPEATDTQYF
TGTGCCAGCAGCCCGGAGGCGACAGATACGCAGTATTTT
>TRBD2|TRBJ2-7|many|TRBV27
CASRPGGIPFEQYF
TGTGCCAGCAGGCCGGGGGGGATCCCTTTCGAGCAGTACTTC
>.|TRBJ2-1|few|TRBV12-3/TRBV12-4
CASSLGVRNEQFF
TGTGCCAGCAGTTTAGGGGTACGGAATGAGCAGTTCTTC
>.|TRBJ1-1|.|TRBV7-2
CASSSRPTTEAFF
TGTGCCAGCAGCTCCAGACCCACCACTGAAGCTTTCTTT
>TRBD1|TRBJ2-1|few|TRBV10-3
CAISEGQGVRNEQFF
TGTGCCATCAGTGAGGGACAGGGGGTTAGAAATGAGCAGTTCTTC
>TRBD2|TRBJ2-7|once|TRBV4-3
CASSQDHRGRAYEQYF
TGCGCCAGCAGCCAAGATCATCGGGGGAGGGCATACGAGCAGTACTTC
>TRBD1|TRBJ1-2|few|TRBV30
CAKGAEAGYTF
TGTGCCAAGGGGGCAGAAGCGGGCTACACCTTC
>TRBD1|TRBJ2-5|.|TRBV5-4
CASSLTGGQTQYF
TGTGCCAGCAGCTTGACAGGGGGCCAGACCCAGTACTTC
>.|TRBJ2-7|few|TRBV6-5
CASSYDSFSGEQYF
TGTGCCAGCAGTTACGATTCCTTCAGTGGCGAGCAGTACTTC
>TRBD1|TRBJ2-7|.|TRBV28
CASKSRTGSHEQYF
TGTGCCAGCAAGTCGAGGACAGGGTCCCACGAGCAGTACTTC
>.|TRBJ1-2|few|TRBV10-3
CAITGGADYGYTF
TGTGCCATCACCGGAGGGGCCGACTATGGCTACACCTTC
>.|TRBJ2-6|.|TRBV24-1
CATSDPGRSSGANVLTF
TGTGCCACCAGTGACCCCGGACGGTCCTCTGGGGCCAACGTCCTGACTTTC
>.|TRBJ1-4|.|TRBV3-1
CASSQGTGHYEKLFF
TGTGCCAGCAGCCAAGGAACAGGGCACTATGAAAAACTGTTTTTT
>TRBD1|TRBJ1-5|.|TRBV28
CASSSGTGCGQPQHF
TGTGCCAGCAGTTCCGGGACAGGGTGCGGCCAGCCCCAGCATTTT
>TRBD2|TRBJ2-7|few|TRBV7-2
CASSLAIAYWTSGSSYEQYF
TGTGCCAGCAGCTTAGCTATAGCGTATTGGACTAGCGGGAGCTCCTACGAGCAGTACTTC
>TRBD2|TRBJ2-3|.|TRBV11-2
CASKRGLRGGLISTDTQYF
TGTGCCAGCAAACGGGGCCTCCGCGGGGGGCTGATTAGCACAGATACGCAGTATTTT
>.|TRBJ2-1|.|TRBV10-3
CATAGRETINNEQFF
TGTGCCACGGCGGGGCGAGAAACAATCAACAATGAGCAGTTCTTC
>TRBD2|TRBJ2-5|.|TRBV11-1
CASSLGGSGTSVRYF
TGTGCCAGCAGCTTAGGGGGGTCCGGGACTAGCGTACGGTACTTC
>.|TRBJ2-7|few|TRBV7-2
CASSLMLGGSYEQYF
TGTGCCAGCAGCTTAATGTTAGGGGGATCCTACGAGCAGTACTTC
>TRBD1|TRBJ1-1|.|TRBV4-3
CASSHDRGPNTEAFF
TGCGCCAGCAGCCATGACAGGGGGCCGAACACTGAAGCTTTCTTT
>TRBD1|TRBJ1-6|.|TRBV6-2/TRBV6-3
CASNGQGVSPLHF
TGTGCCAGCAACGGACAGGGAGTCTCACCCCTCCACTTT
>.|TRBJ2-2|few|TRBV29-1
CSVERAGKGELFF
TGCAGCGTTGAAAGGGCAGGGAAGGGGGAGCTGTTTTTT
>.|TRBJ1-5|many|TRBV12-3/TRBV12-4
CASSGQSNQPQHF
TGTGCCAGCAGTGGACAGAGCAATCAGCCCCAGCATTTT
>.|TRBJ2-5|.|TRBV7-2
CASSLQDRWDETQYF
TGTGCCAGCAGCTTACAAGACAGGTGGGACGAGACCCAGTACTTC
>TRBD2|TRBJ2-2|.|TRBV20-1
CSAREAGARTGELFF
TGCAGTGCTAGGGAAGCGGGAGCAAGGACCGGGGAGCTGTTTTTT
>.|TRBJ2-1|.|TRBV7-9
CASSLGRRGDEQFF
TGTGCCAGCAGCTTAGGGCGGAGAGGGGACGAGCAGTTCTTC
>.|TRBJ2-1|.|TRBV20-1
CSAQISPWSYNEQFF
TGCAGTGCTCAAATATCCCCTTGGTCCTACAATGAGCAGTTCTTC
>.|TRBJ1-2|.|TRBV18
CASSPIRQTNYGYTF
TGTGCCAGCTCACCTATCCGACAGACTAACTATGGCTACACCTTC
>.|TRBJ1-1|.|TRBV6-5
CASSSPGSGNTEAFF
TGTGCCAGCAGTTCCCCAGGGTCAGGGAACACTGAAGCTTTCTTT
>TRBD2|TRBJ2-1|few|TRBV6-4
CASSDGLAGLGGNEQFF
TGTGCCAGCAGTGACGGGCTAGCGGGCCTCGGGGGCAATGAGCAGTTCTTC
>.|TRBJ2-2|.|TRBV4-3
CASSQLSVTTKTGELFF
TGCGCCAGCAGCCAACTCTCTGTGACTACAAAAACCGGGGAGCTGTTTTTT
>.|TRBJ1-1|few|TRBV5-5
CASSLAVSLFQDEAFF
TGTGCCAGCAGCTTGGCCGTTAGTCTATTTCAAGATGAAGCTTTCTTT
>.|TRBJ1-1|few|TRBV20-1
CSARGLGATEAFF
TGCAGTGCTAGGGGCTTGGGGGCCACTGAAGCTTTCTTT